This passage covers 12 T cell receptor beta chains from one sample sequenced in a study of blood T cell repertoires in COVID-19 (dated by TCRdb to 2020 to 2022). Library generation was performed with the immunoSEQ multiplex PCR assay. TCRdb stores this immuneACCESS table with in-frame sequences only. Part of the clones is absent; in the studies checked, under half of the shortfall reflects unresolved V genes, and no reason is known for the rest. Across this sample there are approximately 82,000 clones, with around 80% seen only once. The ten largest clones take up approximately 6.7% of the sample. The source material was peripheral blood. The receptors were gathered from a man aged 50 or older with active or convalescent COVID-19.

CDR3 in amino acids: CASSQRVGQSYGYTF. Here the CDR3 DNA reads TGTGCCAGCAGCCAGAGGGTAGGGCAGTCCTATGGCTACACCTTC. This chain links TRBV3-1 (or the pseudogene TRBV3-2) with TRBJ1-2, with D uncertain. The CDR3 loop spans 15 amino acids. Trimming shortened V by 3 bases and J by 4 bases, and 15 bases separated the two germline ends. The V gene's germline CDR1 is LGHDT and CDR2 YNNKEL (reference sequence).

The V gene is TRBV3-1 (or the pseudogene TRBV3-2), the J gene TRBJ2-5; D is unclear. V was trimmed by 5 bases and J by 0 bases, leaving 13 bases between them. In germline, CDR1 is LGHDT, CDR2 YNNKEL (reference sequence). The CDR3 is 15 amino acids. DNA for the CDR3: TGTGCCAGCAGCGGCTCACAATGGTACCAAGAGACCCAGTACTTC. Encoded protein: CASSGSQWYQETQYF.

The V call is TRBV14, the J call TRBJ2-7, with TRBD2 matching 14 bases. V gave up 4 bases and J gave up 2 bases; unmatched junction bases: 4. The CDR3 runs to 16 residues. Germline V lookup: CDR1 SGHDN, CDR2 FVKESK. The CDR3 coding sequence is TGTGCCAGCAGCCTGACTAGCGGGGGGGATACCTACGAGCAGTACGTC. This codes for CASSLTSGGDTYEQYV.

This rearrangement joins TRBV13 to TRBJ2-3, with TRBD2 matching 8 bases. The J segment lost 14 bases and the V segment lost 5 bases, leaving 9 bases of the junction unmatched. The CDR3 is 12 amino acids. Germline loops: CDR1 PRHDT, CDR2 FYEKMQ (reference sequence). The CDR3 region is CASSRRGGYRYF. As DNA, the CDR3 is TGTGCCAGCAGCCGTCGCGGGGGGTATAGGTATTTT.

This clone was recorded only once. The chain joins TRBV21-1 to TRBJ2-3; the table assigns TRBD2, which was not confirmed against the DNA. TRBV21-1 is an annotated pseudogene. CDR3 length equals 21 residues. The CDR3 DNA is TGTGCCAGCAGCAGAAGCCCTTTGACAGTCCTAGAGCGGGGGTTCACAGATACGCAGTATTTT. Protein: CASSRSPLTVLERGFTDTQYF.

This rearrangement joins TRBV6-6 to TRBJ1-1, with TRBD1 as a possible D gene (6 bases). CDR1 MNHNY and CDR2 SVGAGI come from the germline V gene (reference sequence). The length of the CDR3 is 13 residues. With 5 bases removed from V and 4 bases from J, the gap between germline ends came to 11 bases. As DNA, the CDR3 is TGTGCCAGCAGTCCGGACAGCTTCACTGAAGCTTTCTTT. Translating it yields CASSPDSFTEAFF.

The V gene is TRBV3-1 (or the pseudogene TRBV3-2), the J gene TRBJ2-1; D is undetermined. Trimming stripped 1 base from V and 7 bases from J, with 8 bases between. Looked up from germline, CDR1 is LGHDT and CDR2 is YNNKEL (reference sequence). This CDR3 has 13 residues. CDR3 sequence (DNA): TGTGCCAGCAGCCAAGGAATCCAGAATGAGCAGTTCTTC. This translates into CASSQGIQNEQFF.

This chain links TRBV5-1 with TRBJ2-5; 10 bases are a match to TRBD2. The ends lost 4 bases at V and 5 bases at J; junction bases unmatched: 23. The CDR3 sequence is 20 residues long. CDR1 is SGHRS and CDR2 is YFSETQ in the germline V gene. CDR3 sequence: CASSTPTGDAAGGPLETQYF. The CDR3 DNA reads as TGCGCCAGCAGCACACCGACAGGGGATGCAGCGGGGGGGCCATTGGAGACCCAGTACTTC.

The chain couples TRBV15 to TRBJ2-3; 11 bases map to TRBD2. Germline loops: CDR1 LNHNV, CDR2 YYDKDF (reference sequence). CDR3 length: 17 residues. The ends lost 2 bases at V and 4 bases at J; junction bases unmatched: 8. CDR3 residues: CATSRQSGTSGSDTQYF. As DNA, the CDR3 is TGTGCCACCAGCAGACAGTCCGGGACTAGCGGTTCAGATACGCAGTATTTT. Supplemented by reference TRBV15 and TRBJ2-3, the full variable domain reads DAMVIQNPRYQVTQFGKPVTLSCSQTLNHNVMYWYQQKSSQAPKLLFHYYDKDFNNEADTPDNFQSRRPNTSFCFLDIRSPGLGDTAMYLCATSRQSGTSGSDTQYFGPGTRLTVL.

The DNA of the CDR3 is TGTGCCAGTAGTGACCAGCGGGGGGGCCAGGAGACCCAGTACTTC. It yields the protein CASSDQRGGQETQYF. The rearrangement uses TRBV19 and TRBJ2-5; 10 bases align to TRBD2. There are 15 residues in the CDR3. Per the germline V gene, CDR1 is LNHDA and CDR2 is SQIVND (reference sequence). The V and J ends lost 5 bases and 5 bases, in that order; junction bases with no gene match: 8.

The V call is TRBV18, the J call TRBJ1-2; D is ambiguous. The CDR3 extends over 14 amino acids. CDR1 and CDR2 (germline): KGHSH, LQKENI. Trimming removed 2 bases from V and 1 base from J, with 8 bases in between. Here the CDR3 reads CASSPGGRNYGYTF. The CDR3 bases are TGTGCCAGCTCACCAGGAGGGCGTAACTATGGCTACACCTTC.

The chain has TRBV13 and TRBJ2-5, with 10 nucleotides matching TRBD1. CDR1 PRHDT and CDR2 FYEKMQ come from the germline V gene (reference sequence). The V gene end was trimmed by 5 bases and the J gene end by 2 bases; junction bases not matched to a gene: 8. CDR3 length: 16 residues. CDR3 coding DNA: TGTGCCAGCAGCCTAAGGACAGGGGGAGAGCAAGAGACCCAGTACTTC. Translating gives CASSLRTGGEQETQYF.